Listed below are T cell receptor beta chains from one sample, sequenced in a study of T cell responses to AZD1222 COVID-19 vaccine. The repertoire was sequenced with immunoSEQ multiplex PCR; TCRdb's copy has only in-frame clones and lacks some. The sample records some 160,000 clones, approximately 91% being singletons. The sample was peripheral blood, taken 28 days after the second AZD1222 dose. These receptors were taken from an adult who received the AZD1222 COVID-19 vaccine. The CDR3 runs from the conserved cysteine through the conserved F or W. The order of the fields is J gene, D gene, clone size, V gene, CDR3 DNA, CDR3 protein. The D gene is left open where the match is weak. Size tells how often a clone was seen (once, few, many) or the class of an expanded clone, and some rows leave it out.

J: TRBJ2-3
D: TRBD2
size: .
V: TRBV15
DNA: TGTGCCACCAGCAGAGATGGTCATGAGCGGGGGGCGCAGTATTTT
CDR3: CATSRDGHERGAQYF

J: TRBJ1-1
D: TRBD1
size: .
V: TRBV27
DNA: TGTGCCAGCAGTTTATCGATCGACAGGGGGCCATTGGTGAAGGACACTGAAGCTTTCTTT
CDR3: CASSLSIDRGPLVKDTEAFF

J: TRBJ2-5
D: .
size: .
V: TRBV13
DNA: TGTGCCAGCAGCTTAGGGCGCAGGGGGGGTTCGGAGACCCAGTACTTC
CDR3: CASSLGRRGGSETQYF

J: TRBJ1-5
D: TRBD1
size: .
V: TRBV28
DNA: TGTGCCAGCAGTTCCCACAGGGGTCGGGGGAGCAATCAGCCCCAGCATTTT
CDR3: CASSSHRGRGSNQPQHF

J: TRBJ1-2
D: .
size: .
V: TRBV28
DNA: TGTGCCAGCAGTTTATCGGCGGGGGTCGGCTATGGCTACACCTTC
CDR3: CASSLSAGVGYGYTF

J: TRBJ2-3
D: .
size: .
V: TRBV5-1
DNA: TGCGCCAGCAGCCAACGGCCAGGCGACCTCACAGATACGCAGTATTTT
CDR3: CASSQRPGDLTDTQYF

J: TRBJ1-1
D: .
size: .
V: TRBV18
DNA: TGTGCCAGCTCACCGTTAAAGGCTGAAGCTTTCTTT
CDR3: CASSPLKAEAFF

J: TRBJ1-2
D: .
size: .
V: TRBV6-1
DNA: TGTGCCAGCAGTGAATATACGGGGGGCCCTTATGGCTACACCTTC
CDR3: CASSEYTGGPYGYTF

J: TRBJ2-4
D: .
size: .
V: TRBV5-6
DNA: TGTGCCAGCAGCTTTGGGATATCTGACATTCAGTACTTC
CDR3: CASSFGISDIQYF

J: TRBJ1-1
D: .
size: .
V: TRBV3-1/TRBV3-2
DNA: TGTGCCAGCAGCCAAACACCTCACACTGAAGCTTTCTTT
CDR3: CASSQTPHTEAFF

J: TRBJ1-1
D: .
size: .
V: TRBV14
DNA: TGTGCCAGCAGCCACCGGATGAACACTGAAGCTTTCTTT
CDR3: CASSHRMNTEAFF

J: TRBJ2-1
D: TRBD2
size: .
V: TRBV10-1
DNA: TGCGCCAGCAGTGAATCTGGCGGGAGGGGGACGGATGAGCAGTTCTTC
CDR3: CASSESGGRGTDEQFF

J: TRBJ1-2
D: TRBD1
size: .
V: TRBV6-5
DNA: TGTGCCAGCAGTTCCCTTGGGACAGGGATCTATGGCTACACCTTC
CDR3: CASSSLGTGIYGYTF

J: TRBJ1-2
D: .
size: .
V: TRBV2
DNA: TGTGCCAGCAGTGTCCAGGGTAACTATGGCTACACCTTC
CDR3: CASSVQGNYGYTF

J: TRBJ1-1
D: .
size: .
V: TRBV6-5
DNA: TGTGCCAGCAGTTACATTAGTACGAACACTGAAGCTTTCTTT
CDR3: CASSYISTNTEAFF

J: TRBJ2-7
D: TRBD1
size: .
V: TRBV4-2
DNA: TGTGCCAGCAGCCACCAGACAGGGGGCGGCTACGAGCAGTACTTC
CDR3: CASSHQTGGGYEQYF

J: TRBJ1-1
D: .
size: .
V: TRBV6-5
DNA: TGTGCCAGCAGTTCCCCAGGAAGAGTAAACACTGAAGCTTTCTTT
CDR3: CASSSPGRVNTEAFF

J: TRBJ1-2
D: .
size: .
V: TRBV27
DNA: TGTGCCAGCAGTTTCCGGGGGGACCGATACTATGGCTACACCTTC
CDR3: CASSFRGDRYYGYTF

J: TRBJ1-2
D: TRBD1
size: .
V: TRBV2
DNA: TGTGCCAGCAGTCCTGGACAGGGGGGATCTGGCTACACCTTC
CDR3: CASSPGQGGSGYTF

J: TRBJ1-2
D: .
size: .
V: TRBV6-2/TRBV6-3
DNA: TGTGCCAGCAGTTACTATAGGAGAGCTAACTATGGCTACACCTTC
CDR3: CASSYYRRANYGYTF

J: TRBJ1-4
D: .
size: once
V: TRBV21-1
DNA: TGTGCCAGCAGCAAAGAGTCTCTGGGGAGTTCGAGGACAGGGATGAATCAGAAGGAAAAACTGTTTTTT
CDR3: CASSKESLGSSRTGMNQKEKLFF

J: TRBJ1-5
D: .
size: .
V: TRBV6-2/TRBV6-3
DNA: TGTGCCAGCAGTACAATCCGACAGGTTCTTTTTCAGCCCCAGCATTTT
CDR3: CASSTIRQVLFQPQHF

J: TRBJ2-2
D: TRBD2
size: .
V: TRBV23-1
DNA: TGCGCCAGCAGTCAATCAGGGACTAGCGGGACCCACACCGGGGAGCTGTTTTTT
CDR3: CASSQSGTSGTHTGELFF

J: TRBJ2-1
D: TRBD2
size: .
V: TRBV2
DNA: TGTGCCAGCAGTCGTTCGGGAGGCTCCTACAATGAGCAGTTCTTC
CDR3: CASSRSGGSYNEQFF

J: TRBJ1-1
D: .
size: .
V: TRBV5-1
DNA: TGCGCCAGCAGATGGGGGGGTAACACTGAAGCTTTCTTT
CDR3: CASRWGGNTEAFF

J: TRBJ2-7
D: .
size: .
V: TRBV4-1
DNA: TGCGCCAGCAGCCCTTCGGGGGCGACGAGGGTAGACGAGCAGTACTTC
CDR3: CASSPSGATRVDEQYF

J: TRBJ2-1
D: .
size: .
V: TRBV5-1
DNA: TGCGCCAGCAGCTTGGGAGCCTACAATGAGCAGTTCTTC
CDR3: CASSLGAYNEQFF

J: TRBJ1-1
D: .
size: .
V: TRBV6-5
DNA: TGTGCCAGCAGACCTGACAGGTCGGACACTGAAGCTTTCTTT
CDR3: CASRPDRSDTEAFF

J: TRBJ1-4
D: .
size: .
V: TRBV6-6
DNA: TGTGCCAGCAAGGGGTTGGATGAAAAACTGTTTTTT
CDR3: CASKGLDEKLFF

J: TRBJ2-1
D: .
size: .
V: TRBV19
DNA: TGTGCCAGTAGTTCATGGACAGCCCCTACCTACAATGAGCAGTTCTTC
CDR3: CASSSWTAPTYNEQFF

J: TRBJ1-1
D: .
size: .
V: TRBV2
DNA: TGTGCCAGCTCCGGAGAGGGGGTGGCCACTGAAGCTTTCTTT
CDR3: CASSGEGVATEAFF

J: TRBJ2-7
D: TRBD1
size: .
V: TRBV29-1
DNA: TGCAGCGTTGGACTTCCGGGACAGGTCCTCTACGAGCAGTACTTC
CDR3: CSVGLPGQVLYEQYF

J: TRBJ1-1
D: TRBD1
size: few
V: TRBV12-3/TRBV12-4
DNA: TGTGCCAGCAGTCAGACAGGGGGCACTGAAGCTTTCTTT
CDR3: CASSQTGGTEAFF

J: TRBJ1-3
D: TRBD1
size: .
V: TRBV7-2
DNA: TGTGCCAGCAGATTGACAGGGTTTTCCGGAAACACCATATATTTT
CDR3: CASRLTGFSGNTIYF

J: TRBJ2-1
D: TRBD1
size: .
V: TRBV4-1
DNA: TGCGCCAGCAGCCCGGGGGGACAGGGGAGCTCCTACAATGAGCAGTTCTTC
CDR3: CASSPGGQGSSYNEQFF

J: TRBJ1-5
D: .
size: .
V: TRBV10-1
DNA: TGCGCCAGCAGTGAGGGGTTCAATCAGCCCCAGCATTTT
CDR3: CASSEGFNQPQHF

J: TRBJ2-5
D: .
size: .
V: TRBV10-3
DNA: TGTGCCATCAGTGAACTCTCGGGCAGTCGATCGGAGACCCAGTACTTC
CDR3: CAISELSGSRSETQYF

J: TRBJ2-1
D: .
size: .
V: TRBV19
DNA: TGTGCCAGTAGTATAGTATCAGCGGGCTACAATGAGCAGTTCTTC
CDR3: CASSIVSAGYNEQFF

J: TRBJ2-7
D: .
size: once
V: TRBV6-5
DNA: TGTGCCAGCAGACTTCGAGCCCGGTACTACGAGCAGTACTTC
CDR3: CASRLRARYYEQYF

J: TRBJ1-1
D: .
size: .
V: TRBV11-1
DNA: TGTGCCAGCAGCTTCGTGGGCATCACTGAAGCTTTCTTT
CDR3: CASSFVGITEAFF

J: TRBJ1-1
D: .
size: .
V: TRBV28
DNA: TGTGCCAGCACCCTTGGGGGGGCAGTCGATAGGGGCACTGAAGCTTTCTTT
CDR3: CASTLGGAVDRGTEAFF

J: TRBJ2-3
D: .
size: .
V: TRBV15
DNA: TGTGCCACCAGCACGACGGGGAGTACGCAGTATTTT
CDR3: CATSTTGSTQYF

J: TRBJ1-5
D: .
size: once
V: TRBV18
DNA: TGTGCCAGCTCACTTTCAGGGGTATATAGCAATCAGCCCCAGCATTTT
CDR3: CASSLSGVYSNQPQHF

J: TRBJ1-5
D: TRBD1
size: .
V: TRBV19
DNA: TGTGCCAGTAGTACCACAGGGGGCGGAAATCAGCCCCAGCATTTT
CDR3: CASSTTGGGNQPQHF

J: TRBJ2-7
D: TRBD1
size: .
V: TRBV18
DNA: TGTGCCAGCTCACCCCGGGACAGTTCCTACGAGCAGTACTTC
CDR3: CASSPRDSSYEQYF

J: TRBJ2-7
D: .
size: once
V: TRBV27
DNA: TGTGCCAGCAGTTTATCGGGAACGAAGGAGTATGCCTACGAGCAGTACTTC
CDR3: CASSLSGTKEYAYEQYF

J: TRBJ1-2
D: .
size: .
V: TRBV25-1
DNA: TGTGCCAGCAAGCTTCGGGATACGGACCGAGGCTACACCTTC
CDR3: CASKLRDTDRGYTF

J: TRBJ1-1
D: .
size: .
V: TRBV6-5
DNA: TGTGCCAGCGGGAGGGATCGGGACACTGAAGCTTTCTTT
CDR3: CASGRDRDTEAFF